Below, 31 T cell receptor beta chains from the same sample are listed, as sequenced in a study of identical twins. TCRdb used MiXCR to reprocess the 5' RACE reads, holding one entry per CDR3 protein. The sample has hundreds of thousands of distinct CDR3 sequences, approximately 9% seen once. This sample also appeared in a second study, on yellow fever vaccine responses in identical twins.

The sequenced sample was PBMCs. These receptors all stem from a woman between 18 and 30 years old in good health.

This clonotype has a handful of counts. CDR3 region: CASSPLAGSASEQFF. The CDR3 coding sequence is TGCGCCAGCAGTCCACTAGCGGGGTCGGCAAGCGAGCAGTTCTTC. J is TRBJ2-1 and V is TRBV5-1; 10 positions agree with TRBD2. Trimming took 5 bases from V and 10 from J; bases not matched to a gene: 12. Germline V lookup: CDR1 SGHRS, CDR2 YFSETQ. This CDR3 has 15 amino acids.

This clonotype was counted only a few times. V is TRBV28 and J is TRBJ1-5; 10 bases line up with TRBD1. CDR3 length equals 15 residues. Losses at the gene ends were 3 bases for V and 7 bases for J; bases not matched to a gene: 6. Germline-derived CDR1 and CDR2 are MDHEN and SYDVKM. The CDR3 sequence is CASSFGTGEGQPQHF. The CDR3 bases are TGTGCCAGCAGTTTCGGGACAGGGGAGGGGCAGCCCCAGCATTTT.

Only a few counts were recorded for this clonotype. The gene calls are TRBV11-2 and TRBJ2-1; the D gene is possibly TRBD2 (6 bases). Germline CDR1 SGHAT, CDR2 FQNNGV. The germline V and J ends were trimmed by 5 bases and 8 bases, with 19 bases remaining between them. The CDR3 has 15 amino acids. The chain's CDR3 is CASSEGSGGFYEQFF. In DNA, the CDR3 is TGTGCCAGCAGCGAGGGTAGCGGAGGATTTTATGAGCAGTTCTTC.

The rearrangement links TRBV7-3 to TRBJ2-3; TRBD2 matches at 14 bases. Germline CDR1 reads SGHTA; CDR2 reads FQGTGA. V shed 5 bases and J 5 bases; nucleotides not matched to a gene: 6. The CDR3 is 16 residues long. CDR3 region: CASSRRLAGGLDTQYF. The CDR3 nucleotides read TGTGCCAGCAGCAGAAGACTAGCGGGGGGGCTAGATACGCAGTATTTT.

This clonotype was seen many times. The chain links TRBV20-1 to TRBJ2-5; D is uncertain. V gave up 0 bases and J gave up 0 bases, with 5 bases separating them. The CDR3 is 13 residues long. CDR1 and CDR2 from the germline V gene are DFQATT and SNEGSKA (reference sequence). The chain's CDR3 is CSARETNQETQYF. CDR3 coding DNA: TGCAGTGCTAGAGAAACAAACCAAGAGACCCAGTACTTC.

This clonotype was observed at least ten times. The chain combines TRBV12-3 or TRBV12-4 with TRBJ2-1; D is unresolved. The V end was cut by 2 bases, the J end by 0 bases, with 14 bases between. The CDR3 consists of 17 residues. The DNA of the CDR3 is TGTGCCAGCAGTTTAAGGGCAGGAGCGAGCTCCTACAATGAGCAGTTCTTC. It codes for CASSLRAGASSYNEQFF.

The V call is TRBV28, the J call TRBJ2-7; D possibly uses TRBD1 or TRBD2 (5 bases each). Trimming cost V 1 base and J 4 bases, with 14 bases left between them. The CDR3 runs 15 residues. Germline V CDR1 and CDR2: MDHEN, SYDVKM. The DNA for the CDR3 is TGTGCCAGCAGTTTATACGCGCTAGCAGGGTACGAGCAGTACTTC. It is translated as CASSLYALAGYEQYF.

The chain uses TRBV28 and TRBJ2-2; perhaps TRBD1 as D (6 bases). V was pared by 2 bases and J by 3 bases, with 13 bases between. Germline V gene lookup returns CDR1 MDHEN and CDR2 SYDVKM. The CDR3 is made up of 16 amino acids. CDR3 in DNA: TGTGCCAGCAGTTTAGTTGGGGGCTTACACACCGGGGAGCTGTTTTTT. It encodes CASSLVGGLHTGELFF.

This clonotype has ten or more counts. This CDR3 is CSARPDSGEQYF. CDR3 nucleotide sequence: TGCAGTGCTAGACCTGACTCTGGCGAGCAGTACTTC. This chain uses TRBV20-1 with TRBJ2-7; no clear D. Germline values: CDR1 DFQATT, CDR2 SNEGSKA (reference sequence). The CDR3 consists of 12 residues. V lost 2 bases and J 6 bases, leaving 11 bases between the germline ends.

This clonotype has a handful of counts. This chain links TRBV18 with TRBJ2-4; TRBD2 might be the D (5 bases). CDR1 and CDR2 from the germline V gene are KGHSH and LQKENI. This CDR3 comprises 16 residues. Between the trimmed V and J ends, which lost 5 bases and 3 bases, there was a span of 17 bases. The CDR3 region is CASSLYRGMDKNIQYF. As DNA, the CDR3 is TGTGCCAGCTCATTGTACAGAGGGATGGACAAAAACATTCAGTACTTC.

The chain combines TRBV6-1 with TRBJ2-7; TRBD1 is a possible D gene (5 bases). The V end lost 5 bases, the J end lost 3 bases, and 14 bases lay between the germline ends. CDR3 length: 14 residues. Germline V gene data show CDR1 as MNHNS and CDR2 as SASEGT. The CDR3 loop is CASSPLGDNYEQYF. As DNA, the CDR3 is TGTGCCAGCAGTCCCCTAGGGGATAACTACGAGCAGTACTTC.

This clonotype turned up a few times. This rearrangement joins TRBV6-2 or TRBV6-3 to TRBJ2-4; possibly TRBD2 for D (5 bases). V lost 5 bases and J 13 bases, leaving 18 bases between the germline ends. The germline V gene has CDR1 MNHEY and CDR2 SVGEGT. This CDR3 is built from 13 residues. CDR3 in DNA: TGTGCCAGCAGTCGGGATCGAGTCGGAGCCCAGTACTTC. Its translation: CASSRDRVGAQYF.

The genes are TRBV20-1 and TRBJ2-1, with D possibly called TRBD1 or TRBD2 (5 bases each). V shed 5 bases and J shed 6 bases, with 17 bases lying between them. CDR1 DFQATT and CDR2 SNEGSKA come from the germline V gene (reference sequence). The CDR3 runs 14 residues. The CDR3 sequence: CSALRDLDTNEQFF. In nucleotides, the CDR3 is TGCAGTGCTCTCCGGGACCTAGACACCAATGAGCAGTTCTTC.

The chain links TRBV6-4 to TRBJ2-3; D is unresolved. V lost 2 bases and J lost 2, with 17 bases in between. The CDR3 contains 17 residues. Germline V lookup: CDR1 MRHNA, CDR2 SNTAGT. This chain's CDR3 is CASSDLRQGRATDTQYF. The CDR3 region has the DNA TGTGCCAGCAGTGACCTGCGACAAGGCAGAGCCACAGATACGCAGTATTTT.

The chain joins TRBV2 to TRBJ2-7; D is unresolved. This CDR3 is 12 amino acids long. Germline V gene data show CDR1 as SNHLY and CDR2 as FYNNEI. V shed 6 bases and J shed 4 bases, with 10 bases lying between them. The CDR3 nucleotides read TGTGCCAGCAGCCGAGTCAAATACGAGCAGTACTTC. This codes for CASSRVKYEQYF.

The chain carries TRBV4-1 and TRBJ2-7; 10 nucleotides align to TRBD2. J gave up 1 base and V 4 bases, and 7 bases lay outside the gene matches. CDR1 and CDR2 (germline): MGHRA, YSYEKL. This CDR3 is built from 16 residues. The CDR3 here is CASSLPGTSASYEQYF. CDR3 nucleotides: TGCGCCAGCAGCCTCCCGGGGACTAGCGCTTCCTACGAGCAGTACTTC.

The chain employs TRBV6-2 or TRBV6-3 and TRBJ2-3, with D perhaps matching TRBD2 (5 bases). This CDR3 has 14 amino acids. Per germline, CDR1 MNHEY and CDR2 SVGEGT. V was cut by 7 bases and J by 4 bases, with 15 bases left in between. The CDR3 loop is CASTPRWRSDTQYF. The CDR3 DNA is TGTGCCAGCACCCCACGTTGGAGGTCAGATACGCAGTATTTT.

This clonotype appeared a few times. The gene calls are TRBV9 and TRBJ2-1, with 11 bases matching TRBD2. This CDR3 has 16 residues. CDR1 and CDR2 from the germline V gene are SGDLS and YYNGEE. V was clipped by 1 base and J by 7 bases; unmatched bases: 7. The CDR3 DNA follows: TGTGCCAGCAGCGTACTAGCGGGAGGCTTGTCAAATGAGCAGTTCTTC. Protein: CASSVLAGGLSNEQFF.

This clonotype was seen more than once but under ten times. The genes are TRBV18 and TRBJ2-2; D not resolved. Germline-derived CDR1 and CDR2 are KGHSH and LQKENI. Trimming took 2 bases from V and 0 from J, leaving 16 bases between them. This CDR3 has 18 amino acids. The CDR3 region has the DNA TGTGCCAGCTCACCAAAACCGAATTCACCAGCGAACACCGGGGAGCTGTTTTTT. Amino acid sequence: CASSPKPNSPANTGELFF.

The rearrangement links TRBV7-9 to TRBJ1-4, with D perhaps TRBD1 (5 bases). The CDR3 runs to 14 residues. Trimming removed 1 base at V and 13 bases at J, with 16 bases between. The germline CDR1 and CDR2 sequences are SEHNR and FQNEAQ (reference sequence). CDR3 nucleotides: TGTGCCAGCAGCTTAGAGGAAGCTTTTGGGGCACTGTTTTTT. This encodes CASSLEEAFGALFF.

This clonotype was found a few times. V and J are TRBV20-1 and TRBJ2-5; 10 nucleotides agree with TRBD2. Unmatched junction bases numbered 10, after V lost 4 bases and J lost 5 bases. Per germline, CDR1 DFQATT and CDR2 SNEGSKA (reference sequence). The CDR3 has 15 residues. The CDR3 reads CSATPSGGARETQYF. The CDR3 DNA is TGCAGTGCTACCCCCAGCGGGGGGGCGCGGGAGACCCAGTACTTC.

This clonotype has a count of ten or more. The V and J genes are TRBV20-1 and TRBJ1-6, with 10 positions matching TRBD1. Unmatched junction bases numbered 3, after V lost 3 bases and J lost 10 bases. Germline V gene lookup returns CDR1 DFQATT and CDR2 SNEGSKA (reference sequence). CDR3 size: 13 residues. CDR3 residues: CSASGQGDSPLHF. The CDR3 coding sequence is TGCAGTGCTAGTGGACAGGGGGACTCACCCCTCCACTTT.

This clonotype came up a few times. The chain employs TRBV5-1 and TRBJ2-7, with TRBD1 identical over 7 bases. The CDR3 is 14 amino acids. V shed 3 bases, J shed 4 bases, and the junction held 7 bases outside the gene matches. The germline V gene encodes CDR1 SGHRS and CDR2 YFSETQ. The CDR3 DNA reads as TGCGCCAGCAGCTGGACAGGCCGAGGGTACGAGCAGTACTTC. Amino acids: CASSWTGRGYEQYF.

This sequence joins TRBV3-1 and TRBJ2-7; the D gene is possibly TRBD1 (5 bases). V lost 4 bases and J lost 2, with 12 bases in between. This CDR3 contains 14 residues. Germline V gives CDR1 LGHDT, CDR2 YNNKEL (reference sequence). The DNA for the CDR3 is TGTGCCAGCAGCCCCCGACAGAGAGCCTACGAGCAGTACTTC. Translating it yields CASSPRQRAYEQYF.

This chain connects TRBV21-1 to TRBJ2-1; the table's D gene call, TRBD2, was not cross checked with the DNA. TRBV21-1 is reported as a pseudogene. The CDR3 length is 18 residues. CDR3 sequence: CASSPHHTTIAGDGEQFF. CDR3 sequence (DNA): TGTGCCAGCAGCCCCCACCATACGACTATAGCGGGAGATGGTGAGCAGTTCTTC.

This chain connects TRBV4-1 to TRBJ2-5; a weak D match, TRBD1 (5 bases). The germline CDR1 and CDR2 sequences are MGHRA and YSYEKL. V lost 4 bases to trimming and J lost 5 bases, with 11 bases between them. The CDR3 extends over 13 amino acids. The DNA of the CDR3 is TGCGCCAGCAGCCTCAGGGAAAGTGAGACCCAGTACTTC. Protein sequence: CASSLRESETQYF.

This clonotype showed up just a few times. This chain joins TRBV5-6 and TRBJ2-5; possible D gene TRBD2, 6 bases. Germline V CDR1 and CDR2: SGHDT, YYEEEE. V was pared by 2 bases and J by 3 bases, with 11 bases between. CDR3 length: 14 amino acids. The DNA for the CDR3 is TGTGCCAGCAGCTTTCGGGACTTAGAAGAGACCCAGTACTTC. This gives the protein CASSFRDLEETQYF.

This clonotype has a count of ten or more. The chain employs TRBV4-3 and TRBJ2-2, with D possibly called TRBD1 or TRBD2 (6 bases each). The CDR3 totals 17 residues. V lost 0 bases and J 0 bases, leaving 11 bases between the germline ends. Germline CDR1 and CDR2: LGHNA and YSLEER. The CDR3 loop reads CASSQETGAANTGELFF. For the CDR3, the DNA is TGCGCCAGCAGCCAAGAAACGGGGGCAGCGAACACCGGGGAGCTGTTTTTT.

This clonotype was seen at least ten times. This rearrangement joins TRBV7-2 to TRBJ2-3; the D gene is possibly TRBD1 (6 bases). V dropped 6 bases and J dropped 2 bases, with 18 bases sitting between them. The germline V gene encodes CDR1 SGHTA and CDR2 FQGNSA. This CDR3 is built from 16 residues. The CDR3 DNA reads TGTGCCAGCAGTCAACCTGGACAGACTGCCACAGATACGCAGTATTTT. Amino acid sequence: CASSQPGQTATDTQYF. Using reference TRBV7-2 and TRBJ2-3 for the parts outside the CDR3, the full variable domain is GAGVSQSPSNKVTEKGKDVELRCDPISGHTALYWYRQSLGQGLEFLIYFQGNSAPDKSGLPSDRFSAERTGGSVSTLTIQRTQQEDSAVYLCASSQPGQTATDTQYFGPGTRLTVL.

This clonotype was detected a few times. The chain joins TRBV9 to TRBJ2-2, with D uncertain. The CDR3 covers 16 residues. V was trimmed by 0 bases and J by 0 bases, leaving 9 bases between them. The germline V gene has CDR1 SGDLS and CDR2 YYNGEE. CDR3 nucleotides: TGTGCCAGCAGCGTAGGGGTAGACCCGAACACCGGGGAGCTGTTTTTT. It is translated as CASSVGVDPNTGELFF.

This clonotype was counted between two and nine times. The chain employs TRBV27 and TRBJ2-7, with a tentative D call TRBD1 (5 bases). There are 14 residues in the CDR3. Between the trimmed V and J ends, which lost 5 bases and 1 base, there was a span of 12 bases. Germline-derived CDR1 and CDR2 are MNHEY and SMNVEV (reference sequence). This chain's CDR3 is CASSHWTNSYEQYF. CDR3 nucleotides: TGTGCCAGCAGTCACTGGACAAATTCCTACGAGCAGTACTTC.